These 8 T cell receptor beta chains share one sample of origin, sequenced in a study of cytomegalovirus exposure and HLA in healthy donors. Both 60 Vbeta primers and 13 Jbeta primers went into the PCR. Assay: immunoSEQ multiplex PCR; the TCRdb copy retains only in-frame clones and omits some. The sample consists of about 190,000 clones, about 77% of them appearing once. The specimen was PBMCs. The receptors stem from a woman between 25 and 40 years old in good health and CMV-seropositive.

The chain is built from TRBV19 and TRBJ2-1, with D perhaps matching TRBD1 (6 bases). Germline lookup yields CDR1 LNHDA and CDR2 SQIVND (reference sequence). This CDR3 contains 12 residues. V was clipped by 4 bases and J by 10 bases, with 11 bases between them. DNA for the CDR3: TGTGCCAGTAGTACAGGGGTGCGGGAGCAGTTCTTC. Amino acid sequence: CASSTGVREQFF.

The J gene is TRBJ1-2, the V gene TRBV27; 10 nucleotides agree with TRBD1. Germline V gene lookup returns CDR1 MNHEY and CDR2 SMNVEV (reference sequence). The ends lost 5 bases at V and 7 bases at J; junction bases unmatched: 10. The CDR3 spans 15 residues. CDR3 protein: CASSLILTGGSGYTF. CDR3 in DNA: TGTGCCAGCAGTCTTATACTGACAGGGGGCTCTGGCTACACCTTC.

This clone was observed a few times. CDR3 in amino acids: CASSLGTELSTDTQYF. The CDR3 DNA sequence: TGTGCCAGCAGCTTAGGGACAGAATTAAGCACAGATACGCAGTATTTT. V gene TRBV11-3 combines with J gene TRBJ2-3; tentative D call: TRBD1 (6 bases). The CDR3 is 16 residues long. With 1 base removed from V and 0 bases from J, the gap between germline ends came to 11 bases. CDR1 and CDR2 from the germline V gene are SGHNT and YENEEA.

V gene TRBV27 combines with J gene TRBJ2-4; D ambiguous. CDR1 and CDR2 (germline): MNHEY, SMNVEV (reference sequence). This CDR3 has 13 amino acids. V was clipped by 6 bases and J by 9 bases, with 15 bases between them. CDR3 nucleotides: TGTGCCAGCAGCATGTCAGGTGGGTCCATTCAGTACTTC. This sequence encodes CASSMSGGSIQYF.

The J gene is TRBJ2-2, the V gene TRBV6-6; weak D call: TRBD1 (6 bases). V was clipped by 11 bases and J by 1 base, with 11 bases between them. There are 13 residues in the CDR3. Germline-derived CDR1 and CDR2 are MNHNY and SVGAGI (reference sequence). DNA of the CDR3: TGTGCCGGGGGCAGGCGGAACACCGGGGAGCTGTTTTTT. Translating gives CAGGRRNTGELFF.

The V gene is TRBV29-1, the J gene TRBJ1-1; D is undetermined. V shed 4 bases and J shed 0 bases, with 9 bases lying between them. Germline V CDR1 and CDR2: SQVTM, ANQGSEA. The CDR3 is 13 residues long. This CDR3 reads CSVGRTVNTEAFF. The CDR3 nucleotides are TGCAGCGTTGGGAGGACGGTGAACACTGAAGCTTTCTTT.

This chain joins TRBV5-1 and TRBJ2-3; D not resolved. This CDR3 region has 14 residues. Between the trimmed V and J ends, which lost 2 bases and 5 bases, there was a span of 12 bases. The germline V gene has CDR1 SGHRS and CDR2 YFSETQ. The CDR3 region has the DNA TGCGCCAGCAGCTTTGAGGTCGAACGAGATACGCAGTATTTT. Protein sequence: CASSFEVERDTQYF.

This clone was found a few times. The chain joins TRBV29-1 to TRBJ1-1; tentative D call: TRBD1 (6 bases). Germline CDR1 and CDR2: SQVTM and ANQGSEA. The CDR3 runs to 12 residues. Deletions cut 7 bases from V and 5 bases from J, with 14 bases between. For the CDR3, the DNA is TGCAGCGCCACAGAGGGGGTAACTGAAGCTTTCTTT. This translates into CSATEGVTEAFF.